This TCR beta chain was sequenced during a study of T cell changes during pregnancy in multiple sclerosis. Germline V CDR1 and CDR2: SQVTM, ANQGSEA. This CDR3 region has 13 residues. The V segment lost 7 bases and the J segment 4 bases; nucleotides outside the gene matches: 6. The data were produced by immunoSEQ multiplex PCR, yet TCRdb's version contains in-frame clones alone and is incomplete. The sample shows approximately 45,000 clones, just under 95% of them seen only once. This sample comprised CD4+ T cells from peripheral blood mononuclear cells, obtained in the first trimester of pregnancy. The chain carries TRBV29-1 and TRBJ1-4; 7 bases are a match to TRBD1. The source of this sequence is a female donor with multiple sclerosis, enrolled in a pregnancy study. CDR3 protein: CSALQGGNEKLFF. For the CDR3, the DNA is TGCAGCGCATTGCAGGGGGGTAATGAAAAACTGTTTTTT.